These 10 T cell receptor beta chains came from one sample sequenced in a study of cytotoxic CD8 clonotypes in ibrutinib-treated CLL. This table comes from immunoSEQ multiplex PCR, and its TCRdb copy is limited to in-frame clones, with some not included. The sample comprises approximately 140,000 clones, more than 85% of which are singletons, and roughly a tenth rests with the top ten. The sequenced sample was PBMCs, obtained after 12 months of ibrutinib treatment. These receptors were taken from a human donor with chronic lymphocytic leukemia.

This clone was seen a single time. The chain couples TRBV19 to TRBJ2-5; D not certain. The CDR3 consists of 12 residues. Germline CDR1 is LNHDA and CDR2 is SQIVND (reference sequence). Between the trimmed V and J ends, which lost 8 bases and 8 bases, there was a span of 15 bases. CDR3 DNA sequence: TGTGCCAGTGGCGCTCCTTTTACTACCCAGTACTTC. Protein product: CASGAPFTTQYF.

This chain links TRBV29-1 with TRBJ2-5; no firm D call. Per germline, CDR1 SQVTM and CDR2 ANQGSEA. The CDR3 is 12 residues long. Trimming stripped 5 bases from V and 2 bases from J, with 9 bases between. For the CDR3, the DNA is TGCAGCGTTCGAGATCCACAAGAGACCCAGTACTTC. Protein: CSVRDPQETQYF.

This sequence joins TRBV5-4 and TRBJ2-2; 9 positions agree with TRBD1. Germline-derived CDR1 and CDR2 are SGHNT and YYREEE (reference sequence). CDR3 length: 19 amino acids. V was pared by 3 bases and J by 2 bases, with 14 bases of the junction left unmatched. The DNA for the CDR3 is TGTGCCAGCAGCTCGAAGATGGACAGGGGCCGACCCAACACCGGGGAGCTGTTTTTT. It translates to CASSSKMDRGRPNTGELFF. Combining the CDR3 with reference TRBV5-4 and TRBJ2-2 gives the whole variable domain ETGVTQSPTHLIKTRGQQVTLRCSSQSGHNTVSWYQQALGQGPQFIFQYYREEENGRGNFPPRFSGLQFPNYSSELNVNALELDDSALYLCASSSKMDRGRPNTGELFFGEGSRLTVL.

A few counts support this clone. The chain links TRBV19 to TRBJ2-7, with TRBD2 matching over 15 bases. This CDR3 is built from 16 residues. V gave up 5 bases and J gave up 5 bases; unmatched junction bases: 7. Per the germline V gene, CDR1 is LNHDA and CDR2 is SQIVND (reference sequence). The chain's CDR3 is CASSPQGTSGGNEQYF. The CDR3 DNA reads as TGTGCCAGTAGTCCTCAGGGGACTAGCGGGGGGAACGAGCAGTACTTC.

Regarding this clone: This sample includes further DNA sequences coding for the same CDR3. For the CDR3, the DNA is TGTGCCAGTAGTATAGGTCAGGGGACCGGGGAGCTGTTTTTT. The encoded protein is CASSIGQGTGELFF. The chain couples TRBV19 to TRBJ2-2, with D possibly matching TRBD1 (6 bases). V lost 1 base, J lost 5 bases, and 8 bases lay in between. Per the germline V gene, CDR1 is LNHDA and CDR2 is SQIVND (reference sequence). The CDR3 consists of 14 residues.

The chain employs TRBV5-1 and TRBJ2-5, with D unclear. Between the trimmed V and J ends, which lost 5 bases and 3 bases, there was a span of 8 bases. The germline V gene encodes CDR1 SGHRS and CDR2 YFSETQ. CDR3 length equals 12 residues. The CDR3 sequence is CASREYEETQYF. CDR3 bases: TGCGCCAGCAGGGAATACGAAGAGACCCAGTACTTC.

The chain combines TRBV19 with TRBJ2-2, with D perhaps matching TRBD1 or TRBD2 (5 bases each). Trimming took off 8 bases at V and 8 bases at J, with 12 bases between the two ends. Per the germline V gene, CDR1 is LNHDA and CDR2 is SQIVND (reference sequence). CDR3 length: 12 amino acids. The CDR3 reads CASLRGRGELFF. Here the CDR3 DNA reads TGTGCCAGTTTGAGGGGCCGGGGGGAGCTGTTTTTT.

The chain couples TRBV5-1 to TRBJ1-1; 7 bases agree with TRBD1. With 0 bases clipped from V and 4 bases from J, the junction kept 3 bases outside the gene matches. The CDR3 has 14 amino acids. Germline loops: CDR1 SGHRS, CDR2 YFSETQ. CDR3: CASSLAGTATEAFF. DNA for the CDR3: TGCGCCAGCAGCTTGGCCGGGACAGCCACTGAAGCTTTCTTT.

The gene calls are TRBV7-8 and TRBJ2-1, with TRBD2 matching over 7 bases. After removal of 2 bases from V and 8 bases from J, the junction contained 12 bases not matched to a gene. CDR3 length: 16 amino acids. Germline CDR1 SGHVS, CDR2 FQNEAQ. DNA for the CDR3: TGTGCCAGCAGCTTATCCTCGCGGGAGAGTACGGATGAGCAGTTCTTC. Translating gives CASSLSSRESTDEQFF.

J is TRBJ1-1 and V is TRBV7-2; D uncertain. Between the trimmed V and J ends, which lost 4 bases and 1 base, there was a span of 10 bases. CDR3 length: 14 residues. From germline, CDR1 is SGHTA and CDR2 FQGNSA. CDR3 protein: CASSSLGKNTEAFF. The CDR3, as DNA: TGTGCCAGCAGCTCTTTAGGGAAGAACACTGAAGCTTTCTTT.